These 11 T cell receptor beta chains originate from one sample sequenced in a study of blood T cells in healthy people across ages. Then a second PCR, running about 6 to 12 cycles, was carried out with a sample-barcoded 5' primer and a J-beta primer mix. TCRdb passed the 5' RACE reads through MiXCR, listing each CDR3 protein once. The top ten hold around 0.75% of the sample, which has around 1,000,000 distinct CDR3 sequences, under 30% seen once. These data are also associated with another study on T cells of mothers and their children.

Sample: blood. These receptors were obtained from a girl aged 2-10 years in good health.

The gene calls are TRBV7-6 and TRBJ2-7, with D uncertain. The DNA end is a closer match to TRBJ2-1, so the J assignment may be wrong. CDR1 and CDR2 (germline): SGHVS, FNYEAQ. This CDR3 spans 16 amino acids. The CDR3 reads CASSLSTGLRRNEQFF. The CDR3 bases are TGTGCCAGCAGCTTATCTACGGGCCTTAGGCGCAATGAGCAGTTCTTC.

The table lists this clonotype with a few counts. The chain joins TRBV12-3 or TRBV12-4 to TRBJ1-3, with 10 bases matching TRBD1. V lost 5 bases, J lost 2 bases, and 3 bases stayed unmatched. The length of the CDR3 is 15 residues. CDR3 region: CASSHGQGAGNTIYF. The CDR3 bases are TGTGCCAGCAGTCATGGACAGGGGGCTGGAAACACCATATATTTT.

The chain couples TRBV29-1 to TRBJ2-5, with 8 positions matching TRBD2. The DNA end lines up better with TRBJ2-7; the J call may be wrong. The CDR3 has 17 residues. In germline, CDR1 is SQVTM, CDR2 ANQGSEA. CDR3 region: CSVEMGADTSGAYEQYF. The CDR3 bases are TGCAGCGTTGAAATGGGAGCAGATACTAGCGGAGCTTACGAGCAGTACTTC.

The chain carries TRBV7-2 and TRBJ1-5, with 7 bases that match TRBD1. Germline V gives CDR1 SGHTA, CDR2 FQGNSA. V shed 5 bases, J shed 7 bases, and the junction held 5 bases outside the gene matches. CDR3 length: 13 amino acids. CDR3 in DNA: TGTGCCAGCAGCCAAACAGGGGAACAGCCCCAGCATTTT. Protein sequence: CASSQTGEQPQHF.

This chain links TRBV6-1 with TRBJ1-1; the D is unclear. Trimming cost V 10 bases and J 1 base, with 16 bases left between them. In germline, CDR1 is MNHNS, CDR2 SASEGT. The CDR3 has 14 residues. CDR3 in amino acids: CAIRSWTANTEAFF. The DNA of the CDR3 is TGTGCCATCCGGAGCTGGACGGCGAACACTGAAGCTTTCTTT.

This chain connects TRBV7-9 to TRBJ1-1; no clear D. Looked up from germline, CDR1 is SEHNR and CDR2 is FQNEAQ (reference sequence). Trimming shortened V by 3 bases and J by 4 bases, and 18 bases separated the two germline ends. This CDR3 spans 16 amino acids. CDR3 nucleotides: TGTGCCAGCAGCTTTAGCGTTCGGGGATTCGGCACTGAAGCTTTCTTT. Translation: CASSFSVRGFGTEAFF.

Note on this clonotype: The conserved closing phenylalanine or tryptophan is absent in this CDR3, likely reflecting a read error. V is TRBV7-9 and J is TRBJ2-3; TRBD2 matches at 11 bases. The CDR3 has 15 residues. Per the germline V gene, CDR1 is SEHNR and CDR2 is FQNEAQ (reference sequence). J was trimmed by 3 bases and V by 5 bases; bases with no gene match: 4. DNA of the CDR3: TGTGCCAGCAGCGCAACTAGCGGGAGTACAGATACGCAGTATCTT. As protein: CASSATSGSTDTQYL.

The chain links TRBV3-1 to TRBJ1-4; D is uncertain. The germline V gene encodes CDR1 LGHDT and CDR2 YNNKEL (reference sequence). V gave up 4 bases and J gave up 8 bases, with 11 bases separating them. The CDR3 is 13 residues long. The CDR3, as DNA: TGTGCCAGCAGCCGGAAGGGAGGGGAAAAACTGTTTTTT. Translating it yields CASSRKGGEKLFF. Full variable domain (missing parts from reference TRBV3-1 and TRBJ1-4): DTAVSQTPKYLVTQMGNDKSIKCEQNLGHDTMYWYKQDSKKFLKIMFSYNNKELIINETVPNRFSPKSPDKAHLNLHINSLELGDSAVYFCASSRKGGEKLFFGSGTQLSVL.

This clonotype has only a few counts. The chain uses TRBV7-8 and TRBJ2-3; perhaps TRBD2 as D (6 bases). V lost 5 bases to trimming and J lost 8 bases, with 11 bases between them. This CDR3 is 12 amino acids long. Germline CDR1 SGHVS, CDR2 FQNEAQ. The CDR3 coding sequence is TGTGCCAGCAGCGGGCCCGGGGGTACGCAGTATTTT. Its translation is CASSGPGGTQYF.

This clonotype turned up a few times. The chain employs TRBV20-1 and TRBJ2-2; D remains unclear. CDR1 and CDR2 from the germline V gene are DFQATT and SNEGSKA (reference sequence). The CDR3 spans 18 residues. V lost 3 bases to trimming and J lost 3 bases, with 23 bases between them. The CDR3: CSARGFRATLEDTGELFF. CDR3 nucleotide sequence: TGCAGTGCTAGGGGTTTCAGAGCTACCCTCGAGGACACCGGGGAGCTGTTTTTT.

This clonotype was seen a few times. The V and J genes are TRBV12-3 or TRBV12-4 and TRBJ1-1; D unclear. The CDR3 sequence is 11 residues long. V lost 3 bases and J 11 bases, leaving 10 bases between the germline ends. Written as DNA, the CDR3 is TGTGCCAGCAGTTTCGGGTCTCTCGCTTTCTTT. Translation gives CASSFGSLAFF.